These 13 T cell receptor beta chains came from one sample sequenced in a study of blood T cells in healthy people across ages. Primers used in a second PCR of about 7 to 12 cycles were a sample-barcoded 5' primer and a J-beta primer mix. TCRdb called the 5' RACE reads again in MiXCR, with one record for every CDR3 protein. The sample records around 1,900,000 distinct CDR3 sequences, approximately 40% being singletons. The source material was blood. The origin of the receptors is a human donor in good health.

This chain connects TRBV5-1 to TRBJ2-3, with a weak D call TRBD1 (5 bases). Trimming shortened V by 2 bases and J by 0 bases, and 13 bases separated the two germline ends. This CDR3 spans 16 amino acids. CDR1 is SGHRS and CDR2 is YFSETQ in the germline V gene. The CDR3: CASSLTGFSSTDTQYF. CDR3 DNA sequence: TGCGCCAGCAGCTTAACAGGATTCTCTAGCACAGATACGCAGTATTTT.

The CDR3 spells CASSVTGVGHTEAFF. The CDR3 DNA reads as TGCGCCAGCAGCGTGACAGGGGTTGGGCACACTGAAGCTTTCTTT. The V gene is TRBV5-1, the J gene TRBJ1-1; TRBD1 aligns across 8 bases. V gave up 4 bases and J gave up 3 bases; unmatched junction bases: 8. The CDR3 loop spans 15 amino acids. CDR1 is SGHRS and CDR2 is YFSETQ in the germline V gene.

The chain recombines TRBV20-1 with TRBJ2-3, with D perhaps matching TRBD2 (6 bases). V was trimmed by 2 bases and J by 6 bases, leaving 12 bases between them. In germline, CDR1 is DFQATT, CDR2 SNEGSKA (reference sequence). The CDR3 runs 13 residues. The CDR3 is CSARLGLRDTQYF. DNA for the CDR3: TGCAGTGCTAGACTAGGACTAAGGGATACGCAGTATTTT.

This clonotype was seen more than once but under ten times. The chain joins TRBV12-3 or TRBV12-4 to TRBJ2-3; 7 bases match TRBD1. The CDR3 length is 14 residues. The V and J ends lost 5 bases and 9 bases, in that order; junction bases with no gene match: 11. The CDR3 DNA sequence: TGTGCCAGCAGTGCCCAAGACAGGGCTCGAACGCAGTATTTT. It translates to CASSAQDRARTQYF.

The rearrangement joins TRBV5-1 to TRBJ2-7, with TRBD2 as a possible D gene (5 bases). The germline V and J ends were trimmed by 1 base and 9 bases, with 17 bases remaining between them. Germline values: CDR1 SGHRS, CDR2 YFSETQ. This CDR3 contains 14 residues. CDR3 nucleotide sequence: TGCGCCAGCAGCTTGTTCGAGGGTAGGGTGCGGCAGTACTTC. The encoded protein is CASSLFEGRVRQYF.

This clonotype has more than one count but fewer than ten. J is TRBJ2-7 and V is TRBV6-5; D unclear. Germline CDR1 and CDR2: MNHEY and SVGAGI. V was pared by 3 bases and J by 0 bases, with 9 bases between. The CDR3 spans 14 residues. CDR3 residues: CASSYGEDSYEQYF. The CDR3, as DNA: TGTGCCAGCAGTTATGGAGAGGACTCCTACGAGCAGTACTTC.

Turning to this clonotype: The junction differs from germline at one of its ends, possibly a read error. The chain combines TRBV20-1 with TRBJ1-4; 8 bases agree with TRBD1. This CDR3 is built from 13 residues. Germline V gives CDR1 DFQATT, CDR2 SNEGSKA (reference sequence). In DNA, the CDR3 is TGCAGTGCGTCCCGGGACAGGAGTGAAAAACGGTTTTTT. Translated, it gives CSASRDRSEKRFF.

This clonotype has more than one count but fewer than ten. The CDR3 reads CASSYPGGLNYGYTF. CDR3 DNA sequence: TGTGCCAGCAGTTACCCGGGGGGGTTGAACTATGGCTACACCTTC. V and J are TRBV6-6 and TRBJ1-2; D might be TRBD1 (5 bases). V lost 2 bases and J 2 bases, leaving 12 bases between the germline ends. CDR1 is MNHNY and CDR2 is SVGAGI in the germline V gene (reference sequence). This CDR3 spans 15 amino acids.

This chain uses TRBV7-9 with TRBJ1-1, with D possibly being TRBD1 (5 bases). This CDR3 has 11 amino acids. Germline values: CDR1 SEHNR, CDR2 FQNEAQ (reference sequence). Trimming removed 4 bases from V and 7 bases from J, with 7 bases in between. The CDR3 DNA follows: TGTGCCAGCAGCTGGGGGGGTGAAGCTTTCTTT. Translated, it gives CASSWGGEAFF.

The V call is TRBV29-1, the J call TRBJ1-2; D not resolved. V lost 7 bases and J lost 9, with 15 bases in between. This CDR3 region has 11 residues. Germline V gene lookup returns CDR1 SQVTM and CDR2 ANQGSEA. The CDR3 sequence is CSDGDKGRYTF. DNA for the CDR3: TGCAGCGACGGGGATAAGGGTCGCTACACCTTC. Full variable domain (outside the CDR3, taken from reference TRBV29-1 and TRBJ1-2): SAVISQKPSRDICQRGTSLTIQCQVDSQVTMMFWYRQQPGQSLTLIATANQGSEATYESGFVIDKFPISRPNLTFSTLTVSNMSPEDSSIYLCSDGDKGRYTFGSGTRLTVV.

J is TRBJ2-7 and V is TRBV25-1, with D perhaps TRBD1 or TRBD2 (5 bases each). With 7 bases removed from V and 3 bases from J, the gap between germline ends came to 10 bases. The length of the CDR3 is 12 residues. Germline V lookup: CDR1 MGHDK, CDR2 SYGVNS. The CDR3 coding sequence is TGTGCCAGCATTGGGGGTAGCTACGAGCAGTACTTC. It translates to CASIGGSYEQYF.

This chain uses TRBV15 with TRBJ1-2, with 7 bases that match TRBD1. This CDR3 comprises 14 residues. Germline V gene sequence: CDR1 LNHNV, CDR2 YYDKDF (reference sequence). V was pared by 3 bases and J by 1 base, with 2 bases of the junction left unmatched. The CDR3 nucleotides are TGTGCCACCAGCAGGACAGGGTATAACTATGGCTACACCTTC. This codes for CATSRTGYNYGYTF. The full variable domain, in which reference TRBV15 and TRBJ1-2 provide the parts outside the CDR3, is DAMVIQNPRYQVTQFGKPVTLSCSQTLNHNVMYWYQQKSSQAPKLLFHYYDKDFNNEADTPDNFQSRRPNTSFCFLDIRSPGLGDTAMYLCATSRTGYNYGYTFGSGTRLTVV.

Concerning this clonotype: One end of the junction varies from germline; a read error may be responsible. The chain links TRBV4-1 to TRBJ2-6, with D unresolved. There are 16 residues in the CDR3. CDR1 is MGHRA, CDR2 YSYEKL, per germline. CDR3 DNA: TGCGTCAGCAGCCCTCTGTCTGGCTCTGGGGCCAACGTCCTGACTTTC. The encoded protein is CVSSPLSGSGANVLTF.